These 27 T cell receptor beta chains originate from one sample sequenced in a study of cytomegalovirus exposure and HLA in healthy donors. Vbeta (60) and Jbeta (13) primers were used in the PCR. Produced via immunoSEQ multiplex PCR; TCRdb's table is partial and in-frame only. Of 100,000 or so clones in the sample, approximately 80% were seen once. Sequencing was carried out using PBMCs. The receptor source for this set is a man aged 25-40 years in good health and CMV-seropositive.

The chain carries TRBV9 and TRBJ2-2, with a weak D call TRBD2 (6 bases). Germline CDR1 and CDR2: SGDLS and YYNGEE. Trimming took 0 bases from V and 3 from J, leaving 6 bases between them. The CDR3 totals 14 residues. The CDR3 nucleotides are TGTGCCAGCAGCGTAGCGGGGGACACCGGGGAGCTGTTTTTT. It codes for CASSVAGDTGELFF.

The chain is built from TRBV5-1 and TRBJ2-2; perhaps TRBD2 as D (6 bases). V was cut by 4 bases and J by 7 bases, with 14 bases left in between. The CDR3 sequence is 14 residues long. CDR1 and CDR2 (germline): SGHRS, YFSETQ. In nucleotides, the CDR3 is TGCGCCAGCAGCCCCCGGGTGGAGGGCGGGGAGCTGTTTTTT. This gives the protein CASSPRVEGGELFF.

This chain links TRBV5-6 with TRBJ1-1, with D perhaps TRBD1 (6 bases). The CDR3 consists of 15 residues. Per the germline V gene, CDR1 is SGHDT and CDR2 is YYEEEE. V lost 2 bases and J 0 bases, leaving 11 bases between the germline ends. CDR3 nucleotides: TGTGCCAGCAGCTTCGGACAGTATATGAACACTGAAGCTTTCTTT. The encoded protein is CASSFGQYMNTEAFF. The whole variable domain, filled in from reference TRBV5-6 and TRBJ1-1, reads DAGVTQSPTHLIKTRGQQVTLRCSPKSGHDTVSWYQQALGQGPQFIFQYYEEEERQRGNFPDRFSGHQFPNYSSELNVNALLLGDSALYLCASSFGQYMNTEAFFGQGTRLTVV.

The CDR3 nucleotides read TGTGCCAGCAGCATTACTAGCGGGGCGGCAGATACGCAGTATTTT. Its protein is CASSITSGAADTQYF. The genes are TRBV7-2 and TRBJ2-3; 10 bases agree with TRBD2. This CDR3 contains 15 residues. Looked up from germline, CDR1 is SGHTA and CDR2 is FQGNSA. Trimming cost V 5 bases and J 4 bases; bases outside gene matches: 6.

This chain joins TRBV9 and TRBJ2-1; 8 nucleotides agree with TRBD2. The germline V gene encodes CDR1 SGDLS and CDR2 YYNGEE. The CDR3 runs 14 residues. With V trimmed by 2 bases and J by 9 bases, 7 bases remained unmatched. CDR3 nucleotide sequence: TGTGCCAGCAGCGTCGGGAGGGGAGTACGTGAGCAGTTCTTC. Translating gives CASSVGRGVREQFF.

The chain uses TRBV18 and TRBJ2-3, with 10 positions matching TRBD2. This CDR3 contains 17 residues. The trim removed 2 bases at V and 0 bases at J, leaving 5 bases unmatched. Germline V gene data show CDR1 as KGHSH and CDR2 as LQKENI. CDR3 loop: CASSPRRTSGSTDTQYF. The CDR3 nucleotides are TGTGCCAGCTCACCAAGGAGGACTAGCGGAAGCACAGATACGCAGTATTTT. Supplemented by reference TRBV18 and TRBJ2-3, the full variable domain reads NAGVMQNPRHLVRRRGQEARLRCSPMKGHSHVYWYRQLPEEGLKFMVYLQKENIIDESGMPKERFSAEFPKEGPSILRIQQVVRGDSAAYFCASSPRRTSGSTDTQYFGPGTRLTVL.

The V gene is TRBV7-2, the J gene TRBJ1-6; 8 bases are shared with TRBD1. The CDR3 is 15 residues long. J gave up 7 bases and V 5 bases, and 7 bases lay outside the gene matches. CDR1 is SGHTA, CDR2 FQGNSA, per germline. CDR3 protein: CASSDQGARNSPLHF. The CDR3 DNA reads as TGTGCCAGCAGCGATCAGGGGGCGCGGAATTCACCCCTCCACTTT.

The V gene is TRBV5-1, the J gene TRBJ2-7; TRBD2 matches 9 bases. V was pared by 8 bases and J by 5 bases, with 14 bases of the junction left unmatched. Germline V CDR1 and CDR2: SGHRS, YFSETQ. The CDR3 is 15 residues long. The CDR3 spells CARAPRGTSIHEQYV. The DNA of the CDR3 is TGCGCCAGAGCACCTAGAGGGACTAGCATCCACGAGCAGTACGTC.

J is TRBJ1-5 and V is TRBV6-1, with 9 bases identical to TRBD1. This CDR3 has 15 residues. The junction had 6 bases not matched to a gene; V was cut back by 3 bases and J by 6 bases. Germline loops: CDR1 MNHNS, CDR2 SASEGT. In DNA form, the CDR3 reads TGTGCCAGCAGTGAGGGGACAGGGAGGGGTCAGCCCCAGCATTTT. Encoded protein: CASSEGTGRGQPQHF.

V usage is TRBV6-1 and J usage is TRBJ1-2; TRBD1 matches at 10 bases. The CDR3 has 14 residues. The germline gives CDR1 MNHNS, CDR2 SASEGT. The V gene end was trimmed by 1 base and the J gene end by 7 bases; junction bases not matched to a gene: 3. CDR3 in DNA: TGTGCCAGCAGTGAAGGGGACAGGGGACTTGGCTACACCTTC. Its protein is CASSEGDRGLGYTF.

The chain joins TRBV6-5 to TRBJ2-5; 8 nucleotides line up with TRBD2. The V segment lost 8 bases and the J segment 7 bases; nucleotides outside the gene matches: 9. Germline assignment: CDR1 MNHEY and CDR2 SVGAGI. The CDR3 contains 13 residues. CDR3 sequence (DNA): TGTGCCAGCCGTGACGGGGGGGGTGGGACCCAGTACTTC. It is translated as CASRDGGGGTQYF.

This clone occurred once. The chain carries TRBV29-1 and TRBJ1-2; TRBD1 matches at 7 bases. The V gene's germline CDR1 is SQVTM and CDR2 ANQGSEA. Losses at the gene ends were 7 bases for V and 4 bases for J; bases not matched to a gene: 9. The CDR3 runs to 13 residues. The CDR3 DNA reads TGCAGCGCCCTTGGGACAGCGCCCTATGGCTACACCTTC. This sequence encodes CSALGTAPYGYTF.

The chain recombines TRBV6-5 with TRBJ2-7; maybe TRBD1 (5 bases). This CDR3 is 11 amino acids long. V was pared by 5 bases and J by 7 bases, with 9 bases between. Germline-derived CDR1 and CDR2 are MNHEY and SVGAGI. The CDR3 spells CASSGAGEQYF. CDR3 DNA: TGTGCCAGCAGTGGAGCAGGGGAGCAGTACTTC.

This clone was counted a single time. The chain employs TRBV30 and TRBJ1-2; a weak D match, TRBD1 (5 bases). Trimming took 0 bases from V and 7 from J, leaving 12 bases between them. The germline V gene encodes CDR1 GTSNPN and CDR2 SVGIG (reference sequence). The CDR3 contains 13 residues. The DNA for the CDR3 is TGTGCCTGGAGTGTAGCAGGGCCACGTGGCTACACCTTC. Protein: CAWSVAGPRGYTF.

There are many counts of this clone. V and J are TRBV4-3 and TRBJ2-1, with D possibly TRBD2 on 7 matching bases. Germline V gives CDR1 LGHNA, CDR2 YSLEER. The CDR3 consists of 18 residues. V dropped 4 bases and J dropped 7 bases, with 26 bases sitting between them. The CDR3 reads CASSLMLAGATILNEQFF. The CDR3 region has the DNA TGCGCCAGCAGCCTGATGCTCGCGGGGGCAACCATTCTTAATGAGCAGTTCTTC.

This chain links TRBV18 with TRBJ2-7; maybe TRBD2 (5 bases). The length of the CDR3 is 12 residues. The germline V gene encodes CDR1 KGHSH and CDR2 LQKENI. Trimming cost V 3 bases and J 4 bases, with 7 bases left between them. The CDR3 is CASSPRGYEQYF. CDR3 nucleotide sequence: TGTGCCAGCTCACCTCGAGGGTACGAGCAGTACTTC.

The CDR3 region has the DNA TGTGCCAGTAGTGTGACAGGGGTGAATGAGCAGTTCTTC. It codes for CASSVTGVNEQFF. The chain employs TRBV19 and TRBJ2-1; TRBD1 matches at 8 bases. CDR1 and CDR2 from the germline V gene are LNHDA and SQIVND (reference sequence). The CDR3 is 13 amino acids. V was pared by 5 bases and J by 7 bases, with 4 bases of the junction left unmatched.

The gene calls are TRBV4-1 and TRBJ2-5; 8 bases agree with TRBD1. Germline CDR1 is MGHRA and CDR2 is YSYEKL. V lost 0 bases to trimming and J lost 2 bases; unmatched junction nucleotides: 8. The length of the CDR3 is 17 residues. The CDR3 sequence: CASSQDPQGAQQETQYF. The CDR3 bases are TGCGCCAGCAGCCAAGATCCCCAGGGGGCACAACAAGAGACCCAGTACTTC.

J is TRBJ2-1 and V is TRBV11-2; 11 positions agree with TRBD2. From germline, CDR1 is SGHAT and CDR2 FQNNGV. The J segment lost 8 bases and the V segment lost 5 bases, leaving 8 bases of the junction unmatched. CDR3 size: 15 residues. The CDR3 spells CASSIGTSGSDEQFF. CDR3 coding DNA: TGTGCCAGCAGCATCGGGACTAGCGGATCCGATGAGCAGTTCTTC.

This clone is a singleton in its sample. This chain links TRBV6-1 with TRBJ1-5, with unresolved D. This CDR3 comprises 19 residues. Trimming left V 2 bases short and J 1 base short, with 21 bases between. CDR1 and CDR2 (germline): MNHNS, SASEGT. In nucleotides, the CDR3 is TGTGCCAGCAGTGAAACATTTAGTTTTGGAGCGAGAAGCAATCAGCCCCAGCATTTT. This translates into CASSETFSFGARSNQPQHF.

This clone was counted between two and nine times. The chain recombines TRBV20-1 with TRBJ2-3; D gene ambiguous. Germline V CDR1 and CDR2: DFQATT, SNEGSKA (reference sequence). Trimming left V 2 bases short and J 2 bases short, with 2 bases between. This CDR3 region has 11 residues. Written as DNA, the CDR3 is TGCAGTGCTAGACACACAGATACGCAGTATTTT. Translating gives CSARHTDTQYF.

The V and J genes are TRBV4-1 and TRBJ1-2; a possible D gene is TRBD1 (5 bases). From germline, CDR1 is MGHRA and CDR2 YSYEKL. The CDR3 spans 15 residues. V was pared by 0 bases and J by 4 bases, with 12 bases between. CDR3 bases: TGCGCCAGCAGCCAAGAAATGCAGGGCGGCTATGGCTACACCTTC. It specifies CASSQEMQGGYGYTF.

V and J are TRBV5-1 and TRBJ1-1; 10 nucleotides match TRBD1. The J segment lost 0 bases and the V segment lost 4 bases, leaving 6 bases of the junction unmatched. CDR3 size: 16 residues. CDR1 is SGHRS, CDR2 YFSETQ, per germline. For the CDR3, the DNA is TGCGCCAGCAGCCCCGACAGGGGGCGGATGAACACTGAAGCTTTCTTT. It yields the protein CASSPDRGRMNTEAFF. The entire variable domain, with the rest obtained from reference TRBV5-1 and TRBJ1-1, is as follows: KAGVTQTPRYLIKTRGQQVTLSCSPISGHRSVSWYQQTPGQGLQFLFEYFSETQRNKGNFPGRFSGRQFSNSRSEMNVSTLELGDSALYLCASSPDRGRMNTEAFFGQGTRLTVV.

The chain carries TRBV27 and TRBJ2-7, with a tentative D call TRBD1 (6 bases). The CDR3 consists of 13 residues. V lost 5 bases, J lost 0 bases, and 8 bases lay in between. The germline CDR1 and CDR2 sequences are MNHEY and SMNVEV (reference sequence). CDR3 DNA sequence: TGTGCCAGCAGTCAGGACAGCTCCTACGAGCAGTACGTC. It yields the protein CASSQDSSYEQYV.

Concerning this clone itself: The junction differs from germline at one of its ends, possibly a read error. This chain uses TRBV7-7 with TRBJ2-1, with TRBD2 matching over 13 bases. From germline, CDR1 is SSHAT and CDR2 FNYEAQ (reference sequence). The CDR3 has 15 residues. This CDR3 reads CASSLRLAGGNEQFF. In DNA, the CDR3 is TGTGCTAGCAGCCTGCGACTAGCGGGGGGCAATGAGCAGTTCTTC.

This clone was observed once. The chain recombines TRBV6-5 with TRBJ1-1; D ambiguous. The CDR3 is made up of 15 amino acids. Germline V gene lookup returns CDR1 MNHEY and CDR2 SVGAGI. The V end lost 2 bases, the J end lost 1 base, and 11 bases lay between the germline ends. The CDR3 sequence is CASSYPPNTNTEAFF. DNA of the CDR3: TGTGCCAGCAGTTACCCTCCAAACACGAACACTGAAGCTTTCTTT.

The chain has TRBV5-1 and TRBJ1-3; 9 nucleotides align to TRBD1. The CDR3 loop spans 15 amino acids. The V gene's germline CDR1 is SGHRS and CDR2 YFSETQ. With V trimmed by 2 bases and J by 7 bases, 7 bases remained unmatched. CDR3 protein: CASSLTGQGGNTIYF. The CDR3 DNA reads as TGCGCCAGCAGCTTAACGGGACAGGGTGGTAACACCATATATTTT.